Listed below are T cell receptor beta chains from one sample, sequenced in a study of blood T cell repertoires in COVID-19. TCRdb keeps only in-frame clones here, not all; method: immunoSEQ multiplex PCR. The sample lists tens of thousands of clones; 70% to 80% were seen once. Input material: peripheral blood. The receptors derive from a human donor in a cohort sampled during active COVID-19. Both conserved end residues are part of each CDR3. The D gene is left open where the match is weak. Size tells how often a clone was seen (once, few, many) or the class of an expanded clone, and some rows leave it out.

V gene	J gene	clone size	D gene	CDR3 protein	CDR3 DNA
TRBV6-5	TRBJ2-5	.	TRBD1	CASSITQGAGETQYF	TGTGCCAGCAGCATTACCCAGGGGGCCGGAGAGACCCAGTACTTC
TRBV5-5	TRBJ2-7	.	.	CASSRSGDPSYEQYF	TGTGCCAGCAGCCGGTCGGGGGACCCGTCCTACGAGCAGTACTTC
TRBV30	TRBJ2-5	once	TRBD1	CAWGTGMVGQETQYF	TGTGCCTGGGGGACAGGGATGGTTGGCCAAGAGACCCAGTACTTC
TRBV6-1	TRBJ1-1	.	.	CASSEAAGNTEAFF	TGTGCCAGCAGTGAAGCGGCGGGGAACACTGAAGCTTTCTTT
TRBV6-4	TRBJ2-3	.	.	CASSDSGVVQYF	TGTGCCAGCAGTGACTCTGGAGTTGTGCAGTATTTT
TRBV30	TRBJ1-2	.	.	CAWTRLGGAALDGYTF	TGTGCCTGGACTAGACTGGGAGGGGCTGCGTTAGATGGCTACACCTTC
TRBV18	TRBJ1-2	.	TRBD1	CASSPTGDSNGYTF	TGTGCCAGCTCACCCACAGGGGATTCGAATGGCTACACCTTC
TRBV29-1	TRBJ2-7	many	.	CSVEGQSYEQYF	TGCAGCGTTGAGGGCCAGTCCTACGAGCAGTACTTC
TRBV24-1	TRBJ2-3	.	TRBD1	CATSDRGQGRPDTQYF	TGTGCCACCAGTGATCGGGGACAGGGGCGCCCAGATACGCAGTATTTT
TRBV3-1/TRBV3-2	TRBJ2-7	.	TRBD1	CASSQGGTGGHEQYF	TGTGCCAGCAGCCAAGGGGGGACAGGGGGCCACGAGCAGTACTTC
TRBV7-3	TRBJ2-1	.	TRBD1	CASSLDRGRPYNEQFF	TGTGCCAGCAGCTTGGACAGGGGGCGTCCCTACAATGAGCAGTTCTTC
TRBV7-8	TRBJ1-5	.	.	CASSLASQGGNQPQHF	TGTGCCAGCAGCTTAGCGTCCCAGGGAGGGAATCAGCCCCAGCATTTT
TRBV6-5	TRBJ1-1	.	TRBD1	CASKTSRGMNTEAFF	TGTGCCAGCAAGACTTCCAGGGGGATGAACACTGAAGCTTTCTTT
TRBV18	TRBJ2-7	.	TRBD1	CASSPEPGQGGIYGYEQYF	TGTGCCAGCTCACCTGAACCGGGACAGGGAGGAATTTATGGCTACGAGCAGTACTTC
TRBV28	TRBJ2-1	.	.	CASSRVRVGNEQFF	TGTGCCAGCAGCCGAGTCAGGGTCGGCAATGAGCAGTTCTTC
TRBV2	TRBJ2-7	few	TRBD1	CASIKDRAHEQYF	TGTGCCAGCATTAAGGACAGGGCTCACGAGCAGTACTTC